These 15 T cell receptor beta chains were sequenced from one sample in a study of blood T cell repertoires in COVID-19. Only in-frame clones appear in the TCRdb table, and some are missing; sequencing was by immunoSEQ multiplex PCR. This repertoire shows about 94,000 clones, about 90% found once; its top ten account for approximately 8%. Source material: peripheral blood. The receptors derive from a human donor with acute or convalescent COVID-19. The donor label of this sample is uncertain.

The J gene is TRBJ2-7, the V gene TRBV28, with a weak D call TRBD2 (5 bases). The ends were cut back, 4 bases at V and 0 bases at J, with 10 bases in the middle. Germline V gene data show CDR1 as MDHEN and CDR2 as SYDVKM. The CDR3 contains 14 residues. The CDR3 protein is CASSWAGNSYEQYF. Written as DNA, the CDR3 is TGTGCCAGCAGTTGGGCCGGGAACTCCTACGAGCAGTACTTC.

The chain is built from TRBV19 and TRBJ1-4; 10 bases align to TRBD1. The CDR3 runs 17 residues. The germline CDR1 and CDR2 sequences are LNHDA and SQIVND (reference sequence). V trimming: 6 bases; J trimming: 3 bases; junction bases outside the gene matches: 10. The CDR3 DNA reads as TGTGCCAGTAGGAACCGGGACAGGGGTAGTCCTAATGAAAAACTGTTTTTT. Its protein product is CASRNRDRGSPNEKLFF.

J is TRBJ1-1 and V is TRBV18, with D possibly TRBD1 on 5 matching bases. Germline V CDR1 and CDR2: KGHSH, LQKENI. The CDR3 runs to 16 residues. V was cut by 6 bases and J by 3 bases, with 20 bases left in between. The CDR3 DNA reads as TGTGCCAGCTCTATTGGACCAGGGCGCAGAGACACTGAAGCTTTCTTT. Translating it yields CASSIGPGRRDTEAFF.

The rearrangement uses TRBV5-4 and TRBJ2-1, with D hard to call. Trimming pared 0 bases from V and 5 bases from J, leaving 9 bases between. Germline loops: CDR1 SGHNT, CDR2 YYREEE (reference sequence). There are 14 residues in the CDR3. CDR3 bases: TGTGCCAGCAGCTTGGGCATACTAAACAATGAGCAGTTCTTC. Residues: CASSLGILNNEQFF.

The V gene is TRBV6-2 or TRBV6-3, the J gene TRBJ2-3; no reliable D call. V was pared by 5 bases and J by 6 bases, with 9 bases between. The CDR3 length is 12 residues. CDR1 is MNHEY, CDR2 SVGEGT, per germline. The CDR3, as DNA: TGTGCCAGCAGTCCCCTCTCTGATACGCAGTATTTT. Translated, it gives CASSPLSDTQYF.

The chain is built from TRBV13 and TRBJ2-5, with TRBD1 matching over 7 bases. The CDR3 is made up of 14 amino acids. In germline, CDR1 is PRHDT, CDR2 FYEKMQ (reference sequence). V dropped 5 bases and J dropped 10; count of bases not matched to a gene: 13. The CDR3 region has the DNA TGTGCCAGCAGCCTAAGGGCAGGGGGTCGGGTCCAGTACTTC. Encoded protein: CASSLRAGGRVQYF.

This clone has just one count. The genes are TRBV9 and TRBJ1-2; 7 bases agree with TRBD1. Germline V gene lookup returns CDR1 SGDLS and CDR2 YYNGEE. J gave up 6 bases and V 4 bases, and 6 bases lay outside the gene matches. The CDR3 length is 13 residues. DNA of the CDR3: TGTGCCAGCAGCCTATTTACAGGGGATGGCTACACCTTC. Translated: CASSLFTGDGYTF. The variable domain in full, with the rest retrieved from reference TRBV9 and TRBJ1-2, is DSGVTQTPKHLITATGQRVTLRCSPRSGDLSVYWYQQSLDQGLQFLIQYYNGEERAKGNILERFSAQQFPDLHSELNLSSLELGDSALYFCASSLFTGDGYTFGSGTRLTVV.

The chain couples TRBV10-3 to TRBJ2-5, with 10 bases fitting TRBD1. With 4 bases clipped from V and 5 bases from J, the junction kept 13 bases outside the gene matches. Germline V gives CDR1 ENHRY, CDR2 SYGVKD. The CDR3 has 17 residues. Here the CDR3 reads CAISGRDRGWSGETQYF. The CDR3 DNA reads as TGTGCCATCAGTGGCCGGGACAGGGGATGGTCAGGGGAGACCCAGTACTTC.

This chain links TRBV19 with TRBJ1-5, with no clear D. CDR3 size: 14 residues. Trimming removed 4 bases from V and 0 bases from J, with 7 bases in between. Germline CDR1 reads LNHDA; CDR2 reads SQIVND (reference sequence). The CDR3 reads CASSSQISNQPQHF. CDR3 bases: TGTGCCAGTAGTAGCCAGATTAGCAATCAGCCCCAGCATTTT.

This chain connects TRBV4-2 to TRBJ2-1; no definite D call. CDR3 length: 13 amino acids. Germline-derived CDR1 and CDR2 are LGHNA and YNFKEQ. Trimming shortened V by 1 base and J by 9 bases, and 10 bases separated the two germline ends. Here the CDR3 DNA reads TGTGCCAGCAGCCAAGGGCGGAGCACTGAGCAGTTCTTC. It translates to CASSQGRSTEQFF.

The chain has TRBV11-2 and TRBJ2-1; D is perhaps TRBD2 (5 bases). This CDR3 contains 12 residues. Germline CDR1 and CDR2: SGHAT and FQNNGV. The germline V and J ends were trimmed by 6 bases and 9 bases, with 12 bases remaining between them. The CDR3 sequence: CASRSLSGEQFF. CDR3 DNA sequence: TGTGCCAGCAGGAGCCTAAGCGGTGAGCAGTTCTTC.

The genes are TRBV25-1 and TRBJ2-6, with D perhaps TRBD1 (5 bases). V lost 2 bases and J 4 bases, leaving 9 bases between the germline ends. Germline CDR1 and CDR2: MGHDK and SYGVNS. CDR3 size: 15 residues. The CDR3 DNA reads TGTGCCAGCAGTGAACAGGGTTACGGGGCCAACGTCCTGACTTTC. Amino acids: CASSEQGYGANVLTF.

The chain has TRBV5-1 and TRBJ1-1; a weak D match, TRBD1 (5 bases). The CDR3 runs 15 residues. Deletions cut 0 bases from V and 5 bases from J, with 14 bases between. Germline V gene sequence: CDR1 SGHRS, CDR2 YFSETQ. CDR3 protein: CASSLVTAYPTEAFF. The CDR3 DNA sequence: TGCGCCAGCAGCTTGGTGACAGCTTATCCGACTGAAGCTTTCTTT.

This clone was observed a few times. The rearrangement uses TRBV6-4 and TRBJ2-1; possibly TRBD2 for D (6 bases). The CDR3 has 19 residues. V gave up 2 bases and J gave up 0 bases, with 20 bases separating them. Germline CDR1 and CDR2: MRHNA and SNTAGT. In DNA, the CDR3 is TGTGCCAGCAGTGACGGGGGGTCTGGGCAGACTGGCTCCTACAATGAGCAGTTCTTC. Encoded protein: CASSDGGSGQTGSYNEQFF.

This sequence joins TRBV7-3 and TRBJ1-2; TRBD1 aligns across 9 bases. The germline gives CDR1 SGHTA, CDR2 FQGTGA. This CDR3 contains 15 residues. Losses at the gene ends were 2 bases for V and 5 bases for J; bases not matched to a gene: 6. The CDR3 loop is CASSLGPGQGYGYTF. The DNA for the CDR3 is TGTGCCAGCAGCTTAGGACCGGGACAGGGTTATGGCTACACCTTC.